These T cell receptor beta chains were read from a single sample in a study of OX40 agonist ivuxolimab in advanced cancers. TCRdb keeps only in-frame clones here, not all; method: immunoSEQ multiplex PCR. The sample holds about 7,300 clones, 75% to 90% seen once. Sequenced material: CD4+ or CD8+ T cells sorted from blood, taken in a trial of the OX40 agonist ivuxolimab. These receptors were taken from an adult with an advanced solid tumor such as melanoma, head and neck, liver or kidney cancer. CDR3s include the opening cysteine and the closing phenylalanine or tryptophan. D genes are given only for firm matches. Size is stated for part of the rows, as once, few or many counts, or as a class when the clone is expanded.

J	V	D	size	DNA	CDR3
TRBJ2-7	TRBV7-9	-	-	TGTGCCAGCAGCTTAGCCGTTGGCGAGCAGTACTTC	CASSLAVGEQYF
TRBJ2-1	TRBV6-4	TRBD1	-	TGTGCCAGCAGGACGTCCGGGACAGGGGCCCCCAATGAGCAGTTCTTC	CASRTSGTGAPNEQFF
TRBJ2-7	TRBV9	-	-	TGTGCCAGCAGCGTAGAGGGAACAGGGTCCTACGAGCAGTACTTC	CASSVEGTGSYEQYF
TRBJ1-4	TRBV7-9	-	-	TGTGCCAGCAGCTCCGGCATCCGCCGGAGCGAAAAACTGTTTTTT	CASSSGIRRSEKLFF
TRBJ1-2	TRBV5-6	-	once	TGTGCCAGCAGCTTAGGCGTCGACTATGGCTACACCTTC	CASSLGVDYGYTF
TRBJ2-7	TRBV5-1	TRBD1	medium-sized	TGCGCCAGCAGCGAAGACAGGGGCGGCGGCGACGAGCAGTACTTC	CASSEDRGGGDEQYF
TRBJ2-1	TRBV6-6	TRBD2	-	TGTGCCAGCAGTCTGGGACTAAATTACGATGAGCAGTTCTTC	CASSLGLNYDEQFF
TRBJ1-4	TRBV7-6	-	once	TGTGCCAGCACGAGGGGGGCTAATGAAAAACTGTTTTTT	CASTRGANEKLFF
TRBJ2-6	TRBV29-1	-	once	TGCAGCGTCGGGGACGGTTCTGGGGCCAACGTCCTGACTTTC	CSVGDGSGANVLTF
TRBJ1-5	TRBV30	-	-	TGTGCCTGGACTGTGGGGGGTGTTCAGCCCCAGCATTTT	CAWTVGGVQPQHF
TRBJ2-7	TRBV7-7	TRBD1	-	TGTGCTAGCAGCCAAGGACAGGGTGACGAGCAGTACTTC	CASSQGQGDEQYF
TRBJ1-4	TRBV2	-	-	TGTGCCAGCAGTGACTCGCCGGGGACTAATGAAAAACTGTTTTTT	CASSDSPGTNEKLFF
TRBJ2-2	TRBV9	-	-	TGTGCCAGCAGCGAGTGGGGAGACGGGGAGCTGTTTTTT	CASSEWGDGELFF
TRBJ2-7	TRBV5-6	TRBD1	-	TGTGCCAGCAGCTGGCGGAGGGACAGGTCGACTAACGAGCAGTACTTC	CASSWRRDRSTNEQYF
TRBJ2-2	TRBV5-1	TRBD1	-	TGCGCCAGCAGCTCTACAGGGGGCAACACCGGGGAGCTGTTTTTT	CASSSTGGNTGELFF
TRBJ2-7	TRBV18	-	-	TGTGCCAGCTCATCCTTCAACTATATAGAGTCCCCTTCCTACGAGCAGTACTTC	CASSSFNYIESPSYEQYF
TRBJ2-2	TRBV19	TRBD2	-	TGTGCCAGTTCCCATGGGGGGGAGAACACCGGGGAGCTGTTTTTT	CASSHGGENTGELFF
TRBJ2-2	TRBV5-1	-	-	TGCGCCAGCAGCTCGGACAGCAACACCGGGGAGCTGTTTTTT	CASSSDSNTGELFF
TRBJ2-1	TRBV25-1	TRBD2	once	TGTGCCAGCGCACGGGGGGGTGAGCAGTTCTTC	CASARGGEQFF
TRBJ2-7	TRBV27	TRBD2	-	TGTGCCAGCAGTTTGACGGGAGCGGGGGGGTACGAGCAGTACTTC	CASSLTGAGGYEQYF
TRBJ1-1	TRBV14	-	-	TGTGCCAGCAGCAAGGTATTGAGCACTGAAGCTTTCTTT	CASSKVLSTEAFF
TRBJ2-3	TRBV5-1	-	few	TGCGCCAGCAGCAAAAGGGGGGCTAGCGGCGAAAGGGCAGATACGCAGTATTTT	CASSKRGASGERADTQYF
TRBJ1-5	TRBV6-1	-	-	TGTGCCAGCAGTGAAGCGCATCCAGCAGGGAGCTCTACTCAGCCCCAGCATTTT	CASSEAHPAGSSTQPQHF
TRBJ2-1	TRBV28	-	-	TGTGCCAGCAGTCGGGGGAAGGGTGGGGATTACAATGAGCAGTTCTTC	CASSRGKGGDYNEQFF
TRBJ2-1	TRBV6-9	-	-	TGTGCCATAGGGGTGGGGGAGCAGTTCTTC	CAIGVGEQFF
TRBJ1-2	TRBV7-3	-	-	TGTGCCAGCAGCTTGCCCGGGACCCCCGTGGTGGATGGCTACACCTTC	CASSLPGTPVVDGYTF
TRBJ2-5	TRBV11-2	TRBD2	-	TGTGCCAGCAGCGCACTAAGACTAGCAGACGAGACCCAGTACTTC	CASSALRLADETQYF
TRBJ2-2	TRBV5-1	-	-	TGCGCCAGCAGCTTGGCGGGGACCGGGGAGCTGTTTTTT	CASSLAGTGELFF
TRBJ2-7	TRBV19	-	-	TGTGCCACCACGGGATCCGCCTACGAGCAGTACTTC	CATTGSAYEQYF
TRBJ2-1	TRBV29-1	TRBD2	-	TGCAGCGGCGGGACTAGCGGATTCAATGAGCAGTTCTTC	CSGGTSGFNEQFF
TRBJ1-5	TRBV30	-	-	TGTGCCTGGAGTGTTCGTAGCAATCAGCCCCAGCATTTT	CAWSVRSNQPQHF
TRBJ2-1	TRBV11-2	TRBD2	-	TGCGCCAGCAGCTATCTAGCGGGGGGGAACAATGAGCAGTTCTTC	CASSYLAGGNNEQFF
TRBJ2-7	TRBV7-9	-	few	TGTGCCAGCAGTTTCCCTCTTGGGTACGAGCAGTACTTC	CASSFPLGYEQYF
TRBJ2-6	TRBV2	TRBD1	-	TGTGCCAGCAGTGACGGGACAGGGAGTGGGGCCAACGTCCTGACTTTC	CASSDGTGSGANVLTF
TRBJ2-3	TRBV15	-	once	TGTGCCACCAGTGGGAGTTCGAATACGCAGTATTTT	CATSGSSNTQYF
TRBJ2-1	TRBV4-1	-	-	TGCGCCAGCAGCCAAGATCGGACGGTCTACAATGAGCAGTTCTTC	CASSQDRTVYNEQFF
TRBJ2-5	TRBV20-1	-	once	TGCAGTGTGGATCAGGGAGGGACCCAGTACTTC	CSVDQGGTQYF
TRBJ2-7	TRBV18	-	-	TGTGCCAGCTCACCAGTAAGCCTTTTCGCGGGGCGTAATCCCGAGCAGTACTTC	CASSPVSLFAGRNPEQYF
TRBJ2-1	TRBV5-1	-	-	TGCGCCAGCAGCTTGAACGCCTACAATGAGCAGTTCTTC	CASSLNAYNEQFF
TRBJ2-2	TRBV6-5	-	-	TGTGCCAGCAGTTACGGGGATCACGGGGAGCTGTTTTTT	CASSYGDHGELFF
TRBJ2-2	TRBV6-1	-	medium-sized	TGTGCCAGCAGTGAAGGGGGGGGCCGTCACACCGGGGAGCTGTTTTTT	CASSEGGGRHTGELFF
TRBJ1-2	TRBV19	TRBD1	-	TGTGCTAGCAGGGGGAATAACTATGGCTACACCTTC	CASRGNNYGYTF
TRBJ1-5	TRBV9	-	-	TGTGCCAGCAGCTCCGGGGAGGGTCAGCCCCAGCATTTT	CASSSGEGQPQHF
TRBJ1-2	TRBV15	TRBD1	-	TGTGCCACCAGCTATCCGGGACAGACAGGCTACACCTTC	CATSYPGQTGYTF
TRBJ2-5	TRBV4-2	TRBD2	-	TGTGCCAGCAGCCAAGATCTGGGACTAGGGATCCAAGAGACCCAGTACTTC	CASSQDLGLGIQETQYF
TRBJ1-2	TRBV7-9	-	few	TGTGCCAGCAGCTCCTCGGGGGGGCTCGGTGGCTACACCTTC	CASSSSGGLGGYTF
TRBJ1-1	TRBV5-1	-	-	TGCGCCAGCAGCTTGACAGGGTCTGAAGCTTTCTTT	CASSLTGSEAFF
TRBJ1-4	TRBV7-8	-	few	TGTGCCAGCAGCTTAGTTGGGGTCACAACTAATGAAAAACTGTTTTTT	CASSLVGVTTNEKLFF
TRBJ1-1	TRBV19	-	-	TGTGCCAGTAGTACAGGAGCGGGGGCTGAAGCTTTCTTT	CASSTGAGAEAFF
TRBJ1-2	TRBV7-5	-	-	TGTGCCAGCAGCTTGCCCGGGACCCCCGTGGTGGATGGCTACACCTTC	CASSLPGTPVVDGYTF
TRBJ1-5	TRBV28	-	-	TGTGCCAGCAGTTTGCCGGAGGGTCAGCCCCAGCATTTT	CASSLPEGQPQHF
TRBJ1-5	TRBV30	-	-	TGTGCCTGGAGTGTCGGATTAGATCAGCCCCAGCATTTT	CAWSVGLDQPQHF
TRBJ1-2	TRBV30	-	-	TGTGCCTGGAGAAAGGATAACTATGGCTACACCTTC	CAWRKDNYGYTF
TRBJ2-7	TRBV27	TRBD1	-	TGTGCCAGCAGTAGGGGGCCCACCTACGAGCAGTACTTC	CASSRGPTYEQYF
TRBJ2-5	TRBV7-2	TRBD1	many	TGTGCCAGCAGCTTAGTAGGGGGCGGTGAGACCCAGTACTTC	CASSLVGGGETQYF